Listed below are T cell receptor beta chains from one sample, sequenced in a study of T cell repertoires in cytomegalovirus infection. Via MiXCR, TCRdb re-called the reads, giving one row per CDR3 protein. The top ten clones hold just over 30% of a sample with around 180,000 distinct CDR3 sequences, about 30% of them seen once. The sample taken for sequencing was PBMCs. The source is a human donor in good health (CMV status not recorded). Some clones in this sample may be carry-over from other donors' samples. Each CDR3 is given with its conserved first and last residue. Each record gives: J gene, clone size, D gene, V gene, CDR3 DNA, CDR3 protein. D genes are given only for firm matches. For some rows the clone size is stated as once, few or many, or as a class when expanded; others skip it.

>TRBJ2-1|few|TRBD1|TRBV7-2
TGTGCCAGCAACAGGGGGCTAAAGCATGAGCAGTTCTTC
CASNRGLKHEQFF
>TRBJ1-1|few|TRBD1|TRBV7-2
TGTGCCAGCAGTCCCGACAGGGGACCTTTCACTGAAGCTTTCTTT
CASSPDRGPFTEAFF
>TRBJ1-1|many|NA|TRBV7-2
TGTGCCAGCAGCTCATTGACAGGCTCAACTGAAGCTTTCTTT
CASSSLTGSTEAFF
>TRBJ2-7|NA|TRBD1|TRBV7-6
TGTGCCAGCAGCTGGGACAGCGTCTACTCCTACGAGCAGTACTTC
CASSWDSVYSYEQYF
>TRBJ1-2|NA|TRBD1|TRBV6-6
TGTGCCAGCAGTTCCTGGACAGGCTTAGGCTACACCTTC
CASSSWTGLGYTF
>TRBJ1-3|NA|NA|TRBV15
TGTGCCACCAGCAGAGATCGGGTGCCTGGAAACACCATATATTTT
CATSRDRVPGNTIYF
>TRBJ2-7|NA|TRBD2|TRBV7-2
TGTGCCAGCAGCTTAGTGCTAGCGGGGGAGGATGACGAGCAGTACTTC
CASSLVLAGEDDEQYF
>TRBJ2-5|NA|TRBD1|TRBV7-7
TGTGCTAGCAGCTCTGACAGGGGCGTCAGAGAGACCCAGTACTTC
CASSSDRGVRETQYF
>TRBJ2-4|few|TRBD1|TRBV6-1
TGTGCCAGCAGTGAAAACAGGGGACCCACAGACATTCAGTACTTC
CASSENRGPTDIQYF
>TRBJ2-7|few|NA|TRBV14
TGTGCCAGCAGCCAGCCTAGGGTTCCGGCGGACGAGCAGTACTTC
CASSQPRVPADEQYF
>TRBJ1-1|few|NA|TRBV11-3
TGTGCCAGCAGCCCAGGGGCGGGGAACACTGAAGCTTTCTTT
CASSPGAGNTEAFF
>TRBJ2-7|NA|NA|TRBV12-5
TGTGCTAGTGGTTTGGTAGACGAGCAGTACTTC
CASGLVDEQYF
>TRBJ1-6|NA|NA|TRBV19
TGTGCCAGTAACGTGGCAGATTCACCCCTCCACTTT
CASNVADSPLHF
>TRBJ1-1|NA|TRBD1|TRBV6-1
TGTGCCAGCAGTGTATTTAAAAGGTTCGGACAGGGGTTGGACACTGAAGCTTTCTTT
CASSVFKRFGQGLDTEAFF
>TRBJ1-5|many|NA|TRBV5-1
TGCGCCAGCAGCTTGGAAAACAGCGAAAATCAGCCCCAGCATTTT
CASSLENSENQPQHF
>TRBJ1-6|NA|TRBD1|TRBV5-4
TGTGCCAGCAGGCCCTGGGGACAGAATTCACCCCTCCACTTT
CASRPWGQNSPLHF
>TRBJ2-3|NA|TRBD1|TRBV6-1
TGTGCCAGCACCCTAGACAGGGTCTCAGATACGCAGTATTTT
CASTLDRVSDTQYF
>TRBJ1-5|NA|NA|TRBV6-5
TGTGCCAGCAGTAAGTTGGGCCAGCGCAATCAGCCCCAGCATTTT
CASSKLGQRNQPQHF
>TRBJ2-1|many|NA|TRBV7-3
TGTGCCAGCAGCACTCGACCTGACAATGAGCAGTTCTTC
CASSTRPDNEQFF
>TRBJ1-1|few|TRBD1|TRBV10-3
TGTGCCATCGGGGCAGGGGGAGACACTGAAGCTTTCTTT
CAIGAGGDTEAFF
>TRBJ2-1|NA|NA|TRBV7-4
TGTGCCAGCAGCTTATGGGGAGGCAATGAGCAGTTCTTC
CASSLWGGNEQFF
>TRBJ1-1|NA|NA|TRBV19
TGTGCCAGTAGTTACAGCGTTAACACTGAAGCTTTCTTT
CASSYSVNTEAFF
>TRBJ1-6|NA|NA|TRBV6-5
TGTGCCAGCAGTTACTCGTCTGGGGACGGTTCACCCCTCCACTTT
CASSYSSGDGSPLHF
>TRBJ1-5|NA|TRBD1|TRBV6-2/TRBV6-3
TGTGCCAGCGGACAGGGCAATCAGCCCCAGCATTTT
CASGQGNQPQHF